This TCR beta chain was obtained from a study of cytomegalovirus exposure and HLA in healthy donors. The PCR made use of 60 Vbeta and 13 Jbeta primers. Repertoires were generated with immunoSEQ multiplex PCR, while TCRdb's copy carries only in-frame clones and drops some. Among a few hundred thousand clones, over 65% were seen once, and the ten largest hold 15% to 17%. Regarding donors, all were healthy bone marrow donors. The table lists this clone with a few counts. The antigen remains undetermined. The study, taken as a whole, reports: In a later analysis, at a false discovery rate of 0.05, 15,000 to 20,000 TCR beta sequences matched HLA alleles.

Looked up from germline, CDR1 is WNHNN and CDR2 is SYGVQD (reference sequence). The length of the CDR3 is 16 residues. V was pared by 2 bases and J by 0 bases, with 11 bases between. This sequence originates from a man aged 40-49 years in good health and CMV-seronegative. The sample comprised PBMCs. The V and J genes are TRBV10-1 and TRBJ2-1; weak D call: TRBD2 (6 bases). The CDR3 spells CASSEGGASSYNEQFF. The DNA for the CDR3 is TGCGCCAGCAGTGAGGGAGGGGCGAGCTCCTACAATGAGCAGTTCTTC.